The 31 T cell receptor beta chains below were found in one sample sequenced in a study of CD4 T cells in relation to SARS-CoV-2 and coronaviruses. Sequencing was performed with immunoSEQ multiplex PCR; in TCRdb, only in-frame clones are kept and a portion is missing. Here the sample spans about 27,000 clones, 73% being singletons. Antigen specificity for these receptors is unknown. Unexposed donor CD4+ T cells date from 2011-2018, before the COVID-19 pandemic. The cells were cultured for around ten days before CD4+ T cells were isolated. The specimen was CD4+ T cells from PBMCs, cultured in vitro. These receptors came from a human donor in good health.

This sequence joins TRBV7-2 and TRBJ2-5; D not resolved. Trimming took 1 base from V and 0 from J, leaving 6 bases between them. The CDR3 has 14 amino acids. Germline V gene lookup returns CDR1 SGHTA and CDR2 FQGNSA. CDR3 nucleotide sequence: TGTGCCAGCAGCTTAGTACGGTACCAAGAGACCCAGTACTTC. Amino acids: CASSLVRYQETQYF. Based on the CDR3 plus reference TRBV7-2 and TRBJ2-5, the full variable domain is GAGVSQSPSNKVTEKGKDVELRCDPISGHTALYWYRQSLGQGLEFLIYFQGNSAPDKSGLPSDRFSAERTGGSVSTLTIQRTQQEDSAVYLCASSLVRYQETQYFGPGTRLLVL.

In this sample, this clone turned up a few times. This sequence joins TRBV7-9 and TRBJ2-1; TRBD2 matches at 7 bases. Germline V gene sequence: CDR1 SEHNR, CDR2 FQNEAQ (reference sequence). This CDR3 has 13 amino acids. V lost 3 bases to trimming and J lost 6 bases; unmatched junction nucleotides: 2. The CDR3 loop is CASSLGGINEQFF. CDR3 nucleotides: TGTGCCAGCAGCTTGGGGGGGATCAATGAGCAGTTCTTC.

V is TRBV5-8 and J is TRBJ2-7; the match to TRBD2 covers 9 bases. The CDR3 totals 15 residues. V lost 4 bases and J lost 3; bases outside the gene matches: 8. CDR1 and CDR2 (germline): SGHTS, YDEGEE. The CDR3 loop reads CASSPGLAGFYEQYF. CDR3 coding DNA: TGTGCCAGCAGCCCAGGGCTAGCGGGATTCTACGAGCAGTACTTC.

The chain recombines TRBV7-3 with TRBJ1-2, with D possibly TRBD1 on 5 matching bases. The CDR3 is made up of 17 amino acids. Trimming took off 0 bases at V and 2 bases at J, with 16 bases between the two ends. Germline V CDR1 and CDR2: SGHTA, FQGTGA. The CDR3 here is CASSLTGRPRDNYGYTF. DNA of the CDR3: TGTGCCAGCAGCTTAACGGGGAGGCCCCGGGACAACTATGGCTACACCTTC.

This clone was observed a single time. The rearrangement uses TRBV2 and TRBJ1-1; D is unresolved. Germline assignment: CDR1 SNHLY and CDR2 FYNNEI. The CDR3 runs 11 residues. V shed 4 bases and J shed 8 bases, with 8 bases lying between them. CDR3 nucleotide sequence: TGTGCCAGCAGTGGGGAGGTAGAAGCTTTCTTT. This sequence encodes CASSGEVEAFF.

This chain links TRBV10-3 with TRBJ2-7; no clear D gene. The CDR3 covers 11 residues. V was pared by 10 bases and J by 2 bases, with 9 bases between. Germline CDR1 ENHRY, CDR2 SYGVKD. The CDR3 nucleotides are TGTGCCACCGGGCAGACCTACGAGCAGTACTTC. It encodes CATGQTYEQYF.

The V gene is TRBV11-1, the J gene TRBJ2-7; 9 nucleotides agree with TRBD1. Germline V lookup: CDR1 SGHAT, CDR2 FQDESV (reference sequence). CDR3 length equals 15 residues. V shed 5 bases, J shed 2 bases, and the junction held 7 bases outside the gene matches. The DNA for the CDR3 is TGTGCCAGCAGCCTCGACAGGGGGGGAACCTACGAGCAGTACTTC. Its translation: CASSLDRGGTYEQYF.

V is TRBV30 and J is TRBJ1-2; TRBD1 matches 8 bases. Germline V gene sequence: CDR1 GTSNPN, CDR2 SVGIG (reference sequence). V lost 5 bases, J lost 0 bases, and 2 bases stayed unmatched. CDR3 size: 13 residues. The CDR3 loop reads CAWETGANYGYTF. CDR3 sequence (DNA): TGTGCCTGGGAGACAGGGGCTAACTATGGCTACACCTTC. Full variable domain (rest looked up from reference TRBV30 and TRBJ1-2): SQTIHQWPATLVQPVGSPLSLECTVEGTSNPNLYWYRQAAGRGLQLLFYSVGIGQISSEVPQNLSASRPQDRQFILSSKKLLLSDSGFYLCAWETGANYGYTFGSGTRLTVV.

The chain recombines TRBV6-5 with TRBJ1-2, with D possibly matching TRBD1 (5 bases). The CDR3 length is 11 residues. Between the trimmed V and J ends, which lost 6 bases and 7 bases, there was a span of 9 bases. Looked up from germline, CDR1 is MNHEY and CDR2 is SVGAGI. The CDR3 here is CASREGLGYTF. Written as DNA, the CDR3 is TGTGCCAGCAGAGAGGGGCTTGGCTACACCTTC.

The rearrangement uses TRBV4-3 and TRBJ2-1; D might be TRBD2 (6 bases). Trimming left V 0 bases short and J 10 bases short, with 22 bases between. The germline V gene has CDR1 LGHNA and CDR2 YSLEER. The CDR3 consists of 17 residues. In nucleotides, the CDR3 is TGCGCCAGCAGCCAAGATCAGGGCGGGGTATGGGGGGTGGAGCAGTTCTTC. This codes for CASSQDQGGVWGVEQFF.

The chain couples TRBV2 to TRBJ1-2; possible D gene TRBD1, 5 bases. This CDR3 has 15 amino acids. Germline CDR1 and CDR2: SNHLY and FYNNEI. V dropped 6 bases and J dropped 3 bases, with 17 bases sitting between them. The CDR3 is CASSVGVRGDYGYTF. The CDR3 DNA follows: TGTGCCAGCAGCGTAGGGGTGCGCGGTGACTATGGCTACACCTTC.

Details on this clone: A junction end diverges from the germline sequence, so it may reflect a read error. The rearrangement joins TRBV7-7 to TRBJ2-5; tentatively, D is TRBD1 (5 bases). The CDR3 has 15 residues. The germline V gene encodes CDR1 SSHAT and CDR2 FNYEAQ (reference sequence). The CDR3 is CASSDPGRGQETQYF. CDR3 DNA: TGTGCTAGCAGTGACCCTGGTAGGGGCCAAGAGACCCAGTACTTC. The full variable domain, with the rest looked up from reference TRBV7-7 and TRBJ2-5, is GAGVSQSPRYKVTKRGQDVTLRCDPISSHATLYWYQQALGQGPEFLTYFNYEAQPDKSGLPSDRFSAERPEGSISTLTIQRTEQRDSAMYRCASSDPGRGQETQYFGPGTRLLVL.

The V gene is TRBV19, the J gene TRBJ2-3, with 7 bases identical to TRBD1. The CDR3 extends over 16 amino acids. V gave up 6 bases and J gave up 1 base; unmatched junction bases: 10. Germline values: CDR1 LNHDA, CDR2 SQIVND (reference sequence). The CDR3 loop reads CASSFGTDHGTDTQYF. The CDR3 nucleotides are TGTGCCAGTAGCTTCGGGACAGACCATGGCACAGATACGCAGTATTTT.

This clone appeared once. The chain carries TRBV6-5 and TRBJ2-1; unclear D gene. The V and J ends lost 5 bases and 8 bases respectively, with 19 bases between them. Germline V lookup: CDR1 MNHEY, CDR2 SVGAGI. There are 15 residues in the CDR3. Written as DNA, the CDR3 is TGTGCCAGCAGTACACACCAGACTGATTGGGATGAGCAGTTCTTC. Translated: CASSTHQTDWDEQFF.

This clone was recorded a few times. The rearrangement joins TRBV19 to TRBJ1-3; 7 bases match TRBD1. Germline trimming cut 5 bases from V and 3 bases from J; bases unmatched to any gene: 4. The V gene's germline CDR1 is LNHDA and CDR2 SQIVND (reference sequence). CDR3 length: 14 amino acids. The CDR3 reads CASSVTGSGNTIYF. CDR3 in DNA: TGTGCCAGTAGTGTGACAGGGAGTGGAAACACCATATATTTT.

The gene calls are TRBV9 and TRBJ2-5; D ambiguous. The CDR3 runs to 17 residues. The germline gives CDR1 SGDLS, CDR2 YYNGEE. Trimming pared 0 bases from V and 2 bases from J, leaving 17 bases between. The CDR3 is CASSVGNSKRRQETQYF. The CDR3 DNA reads TGTGCCAGCAGCGTAGGTAATAGCAAGAGACGTCAAGAGACCCAGTACTTC. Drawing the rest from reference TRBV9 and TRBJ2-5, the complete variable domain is DSGVTQTPKHLITATGQRVTLRCSPRSGDLSVYWYQQSLDQGLQFLIQYYNGEERAKGNILERFSAQQFPDLHSELNLSSLELGDSALYFCASSVGNSKRRQETQYFGPGTRLLVL.

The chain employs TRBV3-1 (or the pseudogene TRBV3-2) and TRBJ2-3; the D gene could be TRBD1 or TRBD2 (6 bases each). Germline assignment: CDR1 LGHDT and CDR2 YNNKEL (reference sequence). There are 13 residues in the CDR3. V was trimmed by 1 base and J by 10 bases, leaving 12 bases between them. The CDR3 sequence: CASSQVGGAAQYF. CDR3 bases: TGTGCCAGCAGCCAAGTCGGGGGCGCGGCGCAGTATTTT.

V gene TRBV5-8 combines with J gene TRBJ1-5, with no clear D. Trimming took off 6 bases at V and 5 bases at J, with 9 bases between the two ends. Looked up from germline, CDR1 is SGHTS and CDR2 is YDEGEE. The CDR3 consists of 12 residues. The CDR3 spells CASNQEDQPQHF. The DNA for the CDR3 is TGTGCCAGCAATCAGGAGGATCAGCCCCAGCATTTT.

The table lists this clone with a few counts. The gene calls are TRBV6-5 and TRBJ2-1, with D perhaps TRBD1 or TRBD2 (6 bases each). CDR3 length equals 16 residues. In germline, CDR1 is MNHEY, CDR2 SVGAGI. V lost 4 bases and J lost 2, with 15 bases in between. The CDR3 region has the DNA TGTGCCAGCAGTTCCCTCATCGGGGGCCCCTACAATGAGCAGTTCTTC. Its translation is CASSSLIGGPYNEQFF.

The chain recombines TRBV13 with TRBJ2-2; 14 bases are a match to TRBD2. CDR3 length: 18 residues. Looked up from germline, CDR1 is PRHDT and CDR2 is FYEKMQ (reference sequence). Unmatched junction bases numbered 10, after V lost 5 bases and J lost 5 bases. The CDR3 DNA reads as TGTGCCAGCAGCGCACCGGGACTAGCGGGAGTGAGGACCGGGGAGCTGTTTTTT. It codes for CASSAPGLAGVRTGELFF.

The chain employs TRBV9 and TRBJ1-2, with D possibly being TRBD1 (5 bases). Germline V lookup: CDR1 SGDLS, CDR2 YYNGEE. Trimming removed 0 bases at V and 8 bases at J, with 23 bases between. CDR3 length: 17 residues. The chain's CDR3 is CASSVAEGPGGAGGYTF. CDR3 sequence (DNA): TGTGCCAGCAGCGTAGCTGAGGGGCCCGGCGGGGCGGGGGGCTACACCTTC.

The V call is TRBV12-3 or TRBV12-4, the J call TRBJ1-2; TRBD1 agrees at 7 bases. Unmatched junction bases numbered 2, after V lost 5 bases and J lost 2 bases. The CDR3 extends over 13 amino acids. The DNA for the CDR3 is TGTGCCAGCAGTGACAGGGTAAACTATGGCTACACCTTC. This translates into CASSDRVNYGYTF.

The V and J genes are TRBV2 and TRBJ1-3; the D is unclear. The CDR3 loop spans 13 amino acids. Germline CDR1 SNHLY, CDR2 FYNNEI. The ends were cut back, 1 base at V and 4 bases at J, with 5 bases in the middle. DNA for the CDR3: TGTGCCAGCAGTGAAGGGGAAGGAAACACCATATATTTT. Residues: CASSEGEGNTIYF.

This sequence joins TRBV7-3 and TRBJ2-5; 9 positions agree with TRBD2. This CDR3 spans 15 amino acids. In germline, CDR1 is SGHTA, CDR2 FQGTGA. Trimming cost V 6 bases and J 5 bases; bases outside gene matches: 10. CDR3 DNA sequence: TGTGCCAGCAGTCGAACCGGACTAGCGACTGAGACCCAGTACTTC. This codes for CASSRTGLATETQYF.

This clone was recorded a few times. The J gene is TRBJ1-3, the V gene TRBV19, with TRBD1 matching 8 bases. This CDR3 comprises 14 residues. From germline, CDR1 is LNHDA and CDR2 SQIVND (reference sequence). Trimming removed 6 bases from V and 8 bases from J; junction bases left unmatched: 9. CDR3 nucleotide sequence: TGTGCCAGTAGGTCCGGGACAGGTGGTCACACCATATATTTT. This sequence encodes CASRSGTGGHTIYF. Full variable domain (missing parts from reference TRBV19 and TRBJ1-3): DGGITQSPKYLFRKEGQNVTLSCEQNLNHDAMYWYRQDPGQGLRLIYYSQIVNDFQKGDIAEGYSVSREKKESFPLTVTSAQKNPTAFYLCASRSGTGGHTIYFGEGSWLTVV.

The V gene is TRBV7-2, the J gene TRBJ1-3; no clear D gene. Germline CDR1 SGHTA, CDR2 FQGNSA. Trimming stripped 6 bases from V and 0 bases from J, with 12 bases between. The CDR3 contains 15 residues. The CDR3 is CASSLAPDSGNTIYF. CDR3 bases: TGTGCCAGCAGTCTCGCCCCTGACTCTGGAAACACCATATATTTT.

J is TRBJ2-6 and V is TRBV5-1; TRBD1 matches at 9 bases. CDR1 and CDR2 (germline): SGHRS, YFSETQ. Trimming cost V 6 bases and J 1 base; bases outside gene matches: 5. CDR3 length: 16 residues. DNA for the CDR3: TGCGCCAGCAAAACAGGGGGCGCTTCTGGGGCCAACGTCCTGACTTTC. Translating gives CASKTGGASGANVLTF.

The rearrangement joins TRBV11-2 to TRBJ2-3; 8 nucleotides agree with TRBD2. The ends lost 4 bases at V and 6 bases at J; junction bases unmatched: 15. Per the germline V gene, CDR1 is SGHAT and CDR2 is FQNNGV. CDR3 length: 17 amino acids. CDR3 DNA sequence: TGTGCCAGCAGCTCCACCCGAGAAGCGGGAGCCGCCGATACGCAGTATTTT. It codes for CASSSTREAGAADTQYF. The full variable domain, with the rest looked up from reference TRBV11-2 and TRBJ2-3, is EAGVAQSPRYKIIEKRQSVAFWCNPISGHATLYWYQQILGQGPKLLIQFQNNGVVDDSQLPKDRFSAERLKGVDSTLKIQPAKLEDSAVYLCASSSTREAGAADTQYFGPGTRLTVL.

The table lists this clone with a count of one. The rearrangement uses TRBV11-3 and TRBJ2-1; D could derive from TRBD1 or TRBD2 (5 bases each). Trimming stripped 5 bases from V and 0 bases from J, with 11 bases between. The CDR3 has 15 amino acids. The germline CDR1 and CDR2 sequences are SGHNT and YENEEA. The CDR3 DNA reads TGTGCCAGCAGCCCGGGACGGAGCTCCTACAATGAGCAGTTCTTC. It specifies CASSPGRSSYNEQFF. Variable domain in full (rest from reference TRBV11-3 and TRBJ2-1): EAGVVQSPRYKIIEKKQPVAFWCNPISGHNTLYWYLQNLGQGPELLIRYENEEAVDDSQLPKDRFSAERLKGVDSTLKIQPAELGDSAVYLCASSPGRSSYNEQFFGPGTRLTVL.

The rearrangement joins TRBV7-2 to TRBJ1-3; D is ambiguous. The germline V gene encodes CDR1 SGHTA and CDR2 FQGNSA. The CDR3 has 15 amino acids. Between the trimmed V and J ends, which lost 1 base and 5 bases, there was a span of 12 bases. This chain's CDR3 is CASSLELGSRNTIYF. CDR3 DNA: TGTGCCAGCAGCTTAGAATTAGGCAGCCGAAACACCATATATTTT.

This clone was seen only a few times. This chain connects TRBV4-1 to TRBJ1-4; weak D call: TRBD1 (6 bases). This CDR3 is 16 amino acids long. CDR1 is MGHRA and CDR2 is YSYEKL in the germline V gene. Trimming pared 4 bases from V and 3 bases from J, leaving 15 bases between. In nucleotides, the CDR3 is TGCGCCAGCAGCCTCCGGCTCGGGGGGCCTAATGAAAAACTGTTTTTT. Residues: CASSLRLGGPNEKLFF.